This TCR beta chain was recovered during a study of shared clonotypes between healthy human individuals. The J segment lost 4 bases and the V segment lost 0 bases, leaving 6 bases of the junction unmatched. The CDR3 has 18 residues. Germline V CDR1 and CDR2: WNHNN, SYGVQD (reference sequence). The method was immunoSEQ multiplex PCR; TCRdb's version includes in-frame clones alone and lacks a portion of them. The sample yields about 800,000 clones, 96% seen once. Terminally differentiated effector memory CD45RA+ cells were left out of the naive CD8 fraction, which was CD45RO-negative and positively selected for CCR7.

The rearrangement joins TRBV10-1 to TRBJ2-1, with 13 bases lining up with TRBD2. This sequence originates from a man aged 25 to 45 in good health. What was sequenced was naive CD8+ T cells sorted from blood. The CDR3 here is CASSESPGLAGIYNEQFF. The CDR3 DNA reads TGCGCCAGCAGTGAGTCCCCGGGACTAGCGGGGATTTACAATGAGCAGTTCTTC.